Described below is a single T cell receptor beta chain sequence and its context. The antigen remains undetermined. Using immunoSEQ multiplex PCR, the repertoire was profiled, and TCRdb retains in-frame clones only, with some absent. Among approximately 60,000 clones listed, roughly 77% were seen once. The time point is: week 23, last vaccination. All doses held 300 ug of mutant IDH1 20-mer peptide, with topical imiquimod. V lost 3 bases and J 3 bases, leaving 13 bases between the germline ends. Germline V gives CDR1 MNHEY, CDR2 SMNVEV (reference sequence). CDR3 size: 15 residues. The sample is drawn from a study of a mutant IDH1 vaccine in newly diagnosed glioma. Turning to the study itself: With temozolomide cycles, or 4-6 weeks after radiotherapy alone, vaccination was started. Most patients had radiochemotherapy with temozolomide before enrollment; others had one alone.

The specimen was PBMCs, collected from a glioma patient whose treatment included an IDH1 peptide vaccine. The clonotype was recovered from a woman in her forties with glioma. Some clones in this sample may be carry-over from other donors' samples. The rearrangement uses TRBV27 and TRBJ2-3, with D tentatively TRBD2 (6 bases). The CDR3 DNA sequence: TGTGCCAGCAGTTTCGGTCAGGGAGGTACAGATACGCAGTATTTT. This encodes CASSFGQGGTDTQYF.